The sequence of this TCR beta chain was determined in a study of T cell responses to AZD1222 COVID-19 vaccine. Study as a whole: Timing groups of about 4 and about 12 weeks for second doses were pooled. The study's findings and limits: Spike regions recognized by vaccine-associated CD4 TCRs spanned the protein, led by 160-218 and 743-854. Females outnumbered males among donors, who were mostly white British; clonal diversity was possibly underestimated.

CDR3 size: 14 residues. This clone turned up a few times. Its matching antigen is unknown. TCRdb's copy holds only in-frame clones and misses some; the assay was immunoSEQ multiplex PCR. Among roughly 97,000 clones, 89% were seen once, and the ten largest hold about 17%. The sequences come from peripheral blood, collected on day 0 of AZD1222 vaccination. The clonotype originates from an adult in good health. The chain joins TRBV21-1 to TRBJ1-5. TRBV21-1 is designated a pseudogene. The CDR3 is CASSTLERAQPQHF. The CDR3 DNA reads as TGTGCCAGCAGCACCTTAGAGAGGGCGCAGCCCCAGCATTTT.